This paragraph covers one TCR beta chain sequence. The sample comes from a study of graft-versus-host responses after intestinal transplantation. Study information: Every transplant recipient was induced with anti-thymocyte globulin, then maintained on tacrolimus and steroids for roughly 3 years.

Trimming cost V 3 bases and J 2 bases, with 14 bases left between them. Germline V gene lookup returns CDR1 MDHEN and CDR2 SYDVKM. The CDR3 loop spans 15 amino acids. Profiling relied on immunoSEQ multiplex PCR, and the TCRdb table lists in-frame clones only, not all of them. This sample yields 14,000 or so clones, of which 30% to 35% are seen a single time; 5.7% belongs to the top ten. The starting material was alloreactive CD4+ T cells from a mixed lymphocyte reaction culture, obtained before intestinal transplant. Specified subset: CFSE-low proliferating T cells sorted from roughly six-day pre-transplant mixed lymphocyte reaction (GvH or HvG direction). The origin of this receptor is a human patient who received an intestinal transplant. This chain uses TRBV28 with TRBJ2-7; D is unresolved. In nucleotides, the CDR3 is TGTGCCAGCAGTTTTTTGCACGGTCCGACCTACGAGCAGTACTTC. This encodes CASSFLHGPTYEQYF.